The 28 T cell receptor beta chains reported below all come from one sample, sequenced in a study of molecular identifiers for immune sequencing clone quantification. TCRdb ran MiXCR on the PCR reads and lists one entry per CDR3 protein. This table holds 75,000 to 100,000 distinct CDR3 sequences, roughly 20% found once. The material sequenced was naive CD8+ T cells from blood, with Jurkat cell RNA spiked in. Specified subset: FACS-sorted CD8+CD4-CCR7+CD45RA+ naive T cells. Source of these receptors: a human donor in good health. Some libraries in this study had Jurkat cell RNA spiked in.

This clonotype was observed at least ten times. The V call is TRBV20-1, the J call TRBJ2-3; the match to TRBD2 covers 12 bases. This CDR3 comprises 17 residues. Germline CDR1 is DFQATT and CDR2 is SNEGSKA (reference sequence). The V and J ends lost 6 bases and 6 bases, in that order; junction bases with no gene match: 16. CDR3 residues: CSAKDRNGLAGLDTQYF. CDR3 in DNA: TGCAGTGCCAAAGATAGGAACGGACTAGCGGGATTGGATACGCAGTATTTT.

This clonotype was seen at least ten times. This rearrangement joins TRBV4-3 to TRBJ1-1; 7 bases agree with TRBD1. Losses at the gene ends were 4 bases for V and 5 bases for J; bases not matched to a gene: 10. CDR1 is LGHNA and CDR2 is YSLEER in the germline V gene. This CDR3 comprises 15 residues. CDR3 nucleotides: TGCGCCAGCAGCCCTTTCGACAGGGCGGGGACTGAAGCTTTCTTT. Translating gives CASSPFDRAGTEAFF.

In the case of this clonotype: At one of its ends the junction is not consistent with the germline gene, which may arise from a read error. The chain recombines TRBV27 with TRBJ1-2; TRBD1 might be the D (5 bases). The CDR3 is 16 residues long. Germline V CDR1 and CDR2: MNHEY, SMNVEV (reference sequence). CDR3 sequence (DNA): TGTGCCAGCAGTCCGCGCGCCAGGACACAACTCTATGGCTACCCCTTC. The encoded protein is CASSPRARTQLYGYPF.

Ten or more counts support this clonotype. The rearrangement joins TRBV5-1 to TRBJ2-3; TRBD1 aligns across 7 bases. The CDR3 is 15 residues long. Germline loops: CDR1 SGHRS, CDR2 YFSETQ. J gave up 0 bases and V 5 bases, and 6 bases lay outside the gene matches. DNA of the CDR3: TGCGCCAGCAGGGCCGGGACAGCAAGCACAGATACGCAGTATTTT. Protein: CASRAGTASTDTQYF.

V and J are TRBV6-5 and TRBJ1-1, with D unclear. The CDR3 extends over 12 amino acids. The germline V and J ends were trimmed by 6 bases and 5 bases, with 10 bases remaining between them. Germline values: CDR1 MNHEY, CDR2 SVGAGI. CDR3 DNA: TGTGCCAGCAGACGGAGTAGGACTGAAGCTTTCTTT. It is translated as CASRRSRTEAFF.

Of note for this clonotype: A much larger clone lies a single base off, so this may be a read error. This chain uses TRBV21-1 with TRBJ1-5; the D call TRBD1 from the table was never checked on the DNA. TRBV21-1 is a pseudogene locus. The CDR3 consists of 13 residues. In nucleotides, the CDR3 is TGTGTCAGCAGCATGGGGGGCAATCAGCCCCAGCATTTT. Translated: CVSSMGGNQPQHF.

This clonotype occurred many times. The chain has TRBV9 and TRBJ1-5, with D perhaps matching TRBD1 (5 bases). There are 15 residues in the CDR3. Germline-derived CDR1 and CDR2 are SGDLS and YYNGEE. Trimming cost V 4 bases and J 1 base, with 12 bases left between them. In nucleotides, the CDR3 is TGTGCCAGCAGCAACGACAGTTACAGCAATCAGCCCCAGCATTTT. It yields the protein CASSNDSYSNQPQHF.

This clonotype was detected ten times or more. The chain has TRBV7-9 and TRBJ2-4, with TRBD1 identical over 8 bases. There are 16 residues in the CDR3. Germline V gives CDR1 SEHNR, CDR2 FQNEAQ (reference sequence). The junction had 6 bases not matched to a gene; V was cut back by 5 bases and J by 0 bases. In DNA, the CDR3 is TGTGCCAGCAGCACGACAGGGGAACTAGCCAAAAACATTCAGTACTTC. It is translated as CASSTTGELAKNIQYF.

This chain uses TRBV7-9 with TRBJ2-7; D tentatively fits TRBD1 or TRBD2 (7 bases each). V gave up 2 bases and J gave up 0 bases, with 20 bases separating them. The CDR3 extends over 18 amino acids. Germline CDR1 reads SEHNR; CDR2 reads FQNEAQ (reference sequence). The chain's CDR3 is CASSLPLGGTATSYEQYF. The CDR3 DNA sequence: TGTGCCAGCAGCTTACCATTGGGGGGGACAGCGACCTCCTACGAGCAGTACTTC.

This clonotype was recorded many times. The chain joins TRBV5-6 to TRBJ1-5; D unclear. The germline V and J ends were trimmed by 0 bases and 0 bases, with 10 bases remaining between them. Germline CDR1 and CDR2: SGHDT and YYEEEE. The CDR3 is 16 residues long. CDR3 DNA: TGTGCCAGCAGCTTGGCCAAGGGATATAGCAATCAGCCCCAGCATTTT. It yields the protein CASSLAKGYSNQPQHF.

In its sample, this clonotype was seen once. Just one base apart from a much larger clone, this may be a read error. The rearrangement uses TRBV6-4 and TRBJ2-1; no clear D. The length of the CDR3 is 13 residues. V lost 1 base and J 0 bases, leaving 1 base between the germline ends. Germline CDR1 is MRHNA and CDR2 is SNTAGT. The CDR3 nucleotides read TGTGCCAGCAGTGACTGCTCCTACAATGAGCAGTTCTTC. Amino acids: CASSDCSYNEQFF.

This clonotype was found many times. The chain uses TRBV5-4 and TRBJ2-2, with D tentatively TRBD2 (5 bases). Germline V gene sequence: CDR1 SGHNT, CDR2 YYREEE (reference sequence). V lost 0 bases to trimming and J lost 4 bases, with 7 bases between them. The CDR3 loop spans 14 amino acids. CDR3 region: CASSLGGPTGELFF. The CDR3 DNA reads as TGTGCCAGCAGCTTGGGAGGGCCCACCGGGGAGCTGTTTTTT.

The table lists this clonotype with many counts. V usage is TRBV6-2 or TRBV6-3 and J usage is TRBJ1-1, with 10 bases matching TRBD1. The germline V gene encodes CDR1 MNHEY and CDR2 SVGEGT. The CDR3 extends over 14 amino acids. V gave up 5 bases and J gave up 6 bases; unmatched junction bases: 6. CDR3 coding DNA: TGTGCCAGCAGTAAGGGACAGGGGAGGGCTGAAGCTTTCTTT. This codes for CASSKGQGRAEAFF.

V usage is TRBV19 and J usage is TRBJ1-5, with 9 bases identical to TRBD1. Germline loops: CDR1 LNHDA, CDR2 SQIVND (reference sequence). The trim removed 7 bases at V and 6 bases at J, leaving 7 bases unmatched. The CDR3 spans 14 residues. The CDR3 DNA sequence: TGTGCCAGTACCACAGGGGGCTTCAGTCAGCCCCAGCATTTT. It codes for CASTTGGFSQPQHF. The whole variable domain, filled in from reference TRBV19 and TRBJ1-5, reads DGGITQSPKYLFRKEGQNVTLSCEQNLNHDAMYWYRQDPGQGLRLIYYSQIVNDFQKGDIAEGYSVSREKKESFPLTVTSAQKNPTAFYLCASTTGGFSQPQHFGDGTRLSIL.

This clonotype was detected many times. The chain recombines TRBV6-2 or TRBV6-3 with TRBJ2-5; 8 bases are shared with TRBD2. CDR3 length equals 15 residues. V gave up 2 bases and J gave up 4 bases; unmatched junction bases: 6. CDR1 and CDR2 from the germline V gene are MNHEY and SVGEGT. Here the CDR3 DNA reads TGTGCCAGCAGTTACGACGGGGGGGCCGGAGAGACCCAGTACTTC. Translated, it gives CASSYDGGAGETQYF.

This clonotype was recorded at least ten times. The chain joins TRBV7-9 to TRBJ1-1, with a weak D call TRBD1 (5 bases). The V gene lost 5 bases and the J gene lost 0 bases, with 16 bases spanning the gap. Germline V gene lookup returns CDR1 SEHNR and CDR2 FQNEAQ (reference sequence). The CDR3 runs 16 residues. The CDR3 reads CASSPPVLGVNTEAFF. DNA for the CDR3: TGTGCCAGCAGCCCACCAGTCTTAGGGGTGAACACTGAAGCTTTCTTT.

This clonotype was picked up many times. CDR3 amino acids: CASSFYTENTEAFF. CDR3 sequence (DNA): TGTGCCAGCAGCTTTTACACCGAGAACACTGAAGCTTTCTTT. The chain carries TRBV5-8 and TRBJ1-1; D not certain. The V gene's germline CDR1 is SGHTS and CDR2 YDEGEE. V was clipped by 2 bases and J by 1 base, with 9 bases between them. The length of the CDR3 is 14 residues.

This clonotype was detected many times. The genes are TRBV4-3 and TRBJ1-2; perhaps TRBD1 as D (5 bases). V was trimmed by 0 bases and J by 2 bases, leaving 13 bases between them. Per germline, CDR1 LGHNA and CDR2 YSLEER. The CDR3 runs to 16 residues. CDR3 region: CASSQDRGSSNYGYTF. CDR3 DNA sequence: TGCGCCAGCAGCCAAGATAGGGGTAGCAGCAACTATGGCTACACCTTC.

This clonotype has ten or more counts. The J gene is TRBJ2-7, the V gene TRBV6-5, with D hard to call. V gave up 6 bases and J gave up 6 bases, with 15 bases separating them. CDR1 is MNHEY and CDR2 is SVGAGI in the germline V gene. This CDR3 region has 13 residues. The CDR3 here is CASRIMSGREQYF. The CDR3 region has the DNA TGTGCCAGCAGAATTATGTCGGGTCGCGAGCAGTACTTC.

This clonotype was seen at least ten times. Written as DNA, the CDR3 is TGCAGCGTCCGCGGGGGAACAGGGGGTTCCTCCTACGAGCAGTACTTC. As protein: CSVRGGTGGSSYEQYF. The V gene is TRBV29-1, the J gene TRBJ2-7, with TRBD1 as a possible D gene (8 bases). CDR3 length: 16 amino acids. Trimming shortened V by 6 bases and J by 0 bases, and 21 bases separated the two germline ends. CDR1 is SQVTM, CDR2 ANQGSEA, per germline.

Concerning this clonotype itself: Possible read error: a much larger clone is one base away. This CDR3 is missing its conserved last phenylalanine or tryptophan, likely due to a read error. For the CDR3, the DNA is TGCAGCGTTGAAGGACTAGCGGGATTTGGAAATGAGCAGTTCCTC. Translation gives CSVEGLAGFGNEQFL. The chain carries TRBV29-1 and TRBJ2-1, with TRBD2 matching over 11 bases. Germline V gene data show CDR1 as SQVTM and CDR2 as ANQGSEA. This CDR3 has 15 residues. V gave up 1 base and J gave up 7 bases; unmatched junction bases: 6.

The table lists this clonotype with many counts. The chain has TRBV19 and TRBJ1-5; D is unresolved. Trimming shortened V by 9 bases and J by 2 bases, and 8 bases separated the two germline ends. CDR3 length: 12 residues. CDR1 is LNHDA and CDR2 is SQIVND in the germline V gene (reference sequence). The CDR3 bases are TGTGCCAGCACTTGGGGCAATCAGCCCCAGCATTTT. Its translation: CASTWGNQPQHF. The whole variable domain, filled in from reference TRBV19 and TRBJ1-5, reads DGGITQSPKYLFRKEGQNVTLSCEQNLNHDAMYWYRQDPGQGLRLIYYSQIVNDFQKGDIAEGYSVSREKKESFPLTVTSAQKNPTAFYLCASTWGNQPQHFGDGTRLSIL.

This clonotype was counted at least ten times. This rearrangement joins TRBV7-9 to TRBJ2-2, with 8 bases aligning to TRBD1. CDR1 is SEHNR, CDR2 FQNEAQ, per germline (reference sequence). The CDR3 consists of 16 residues. V shed 4 bases, J shed 0 bases, and the junction held 4 bases outside the gene matches. DNA of the CDR3: TGTGCCAGCAGCTCCCCGGGACAGGCGAACACCGGGGAGCTGTTTTTT. This encodes CASSSPGQANTGELFF.

This clonotype has at least ten counts. V gene TRBV29-1 combines with J gene TRBJ2-1, with D unresolved. Germline loops: CDR1 SQVTM, CDR2 ANQGSEA. This CDR3 spans 11 amino acids. V dropped 6 bases and J dropped 7 bases, with 10 bases sitting between them. This CDR3 reads CSVQYGNEQFF. CDR3 coding DNA: TGCAGCGTCCAATACGGTAATGAGCAGTTCTTC.

This clonotype was counted many times. This rearrangement joins TRBV4-3 to TRBJ2-5, with D possibly matching TRBD1 (6 bases). The length of the CDR3 is 15 residues. V was trimmed by 0 bases and J by 3 bases, leaving 11 bases between them. Germline V gene data show CDR1 as LGHNA and CDR2 as YSLEER. CDR3 DNA: TGCGCCAGCAGCCAAGATTGGTCAGGGGAAGAGACCCAGTACTTC. Protein product: CASSQDWSGEETQYF.

This clonotype was seen many times. Here the CDR3 reads CASSLAWDPNTEAFF. The CDR3 bases are TGTGCCAGCAGCTTGGCGTGGGATCCGAACACTGAAGCTTTCTTT. The chain carries TRBV5-4 and TRBJ1-1; D remains unclear. Trimming shortened V by 0 bases and J by 1 base, and 10 bases separated the two germline ends. The CDR3 extends over 15 amino acids. Germline lookup yields CDR1 SGHNT and CDR2 YYREEE (reference sequence).

This clonotype showed up just a few times. The chain carries TRBV10-1 and TRBJ2-7; D may be TRBD1 (5 bases). This CDR3 has 15 amino acids. CDR1 is WNHNN and CDR2 is SYGVQD in the germline V gene (reference sequence). The ends were cut back, 0 bases at V and 3 bases at J, with 12 bases in the middle. This CDR3 reads CASSESLDTDYEQYF. In DNA form, the CDR3 reads TGCGCCAGCAGTGAGTCATTGGACACCGACTACGAGCAGTACTTC.

This clonotype has a count of ten or more. The chain employs TRBV10-2 and TRBJ2-7; tentative D call: TRBD1 (6 bases). The CDR3 extends over 14 amino acids. The V end was cut by 4 bases, the J end by 0 bases, with 10 bases between. Per germline, CDR1 WSHSY and CDR2 SAAADI. The CDR3 spells CASSGQDLSYEQYF. The CDR3 nucleotides read TGCGCCAGCAGTGGACAGGACCTCTCCTACGAGCAGTACTTC.